The text below deals with one T cell receptor beta chain. Its matching antigen is unknown. Time point specified: baseline, week 1 (first vaccination visit). Noted treatment: pre-vaccination baseline after standard-of-care therapy. Astrocytomas found in donors were new, WHO grade 3 or 4, IDH1-mutant and ATRX-lost. J lost 5 bases, V lost 3 bases, and 4 bases had no gene match. Germline V lookup: CDR1 SGHRS, CDR2 YFSETQ. The CDR3 is 14 residues long. TCRdb's table, derived via immunoSEQ multiplex PCR, lists solely in-frame clones and lacks some. The profile covers 55,000 to 70,000 clones, with approximately 79% appearing a single time and around 8.8% taken by the ten largest. These data originate in a study of a mutant IDH1 vaccine in newly diagnosed glioma. At the level of the study: Most patients had received both radiotherapy and temozolomide, the prior options being radiotherapy, temozolomide, or both.

General observations from the study: Researchers report vaccine-induced immune responses in roughly 94% of patients. No link was apparently found between pseudoprogression and changes in top peripheral T cell clonotypes.

The clonotype originates from a man aged 45-60 years with glioma. The chain joins TRBV5-1 to TRBJ1-1; 10 bases match TRBD1. This specimen consisted of PBMCs, obtained from a glioma patient treated with radiotherapy, temozolomide or both. CDR3 coding DNA: TGCGCCAGCAGCTCGGGACAGGGGAGGACTGAAGCTTTCTTT. Translating gives CASSSGQGRTEAFF. Full variable domain (rest looked up from reference TRBV5-1 and TRBJ1-1): KAGVTQTPRYLIKTRGQQVTLSCSPISGHRSVSWYQQTPGQGLQFLFEYFSETQRNKGNFPGRFSGRQFSNSRSEMNVSTLELGDSALYLCASSSGQGRTEAFFGQGTRLTVV.